Listed below are T cell receptor beta chains from one sample, sequenced in a study of CD8+CD57+ T cells in acquired aplastic anemia. TCRdb processed the reads anew with MiXCR; each CDR3 protein has one entry. Of about 180,000 distinct CDR3 sequences in the sample, under 55% were seen once. The sample consisted of sorted CD4+, CD8+, or CD8+CD57+ T cells (not recorded which) from PBMCs. The receptors originated from a human donor in good health. The CDR3 runs from the conserved cysteine through the conserved F or W. Fields, in order: V gene, clone size, D gene, J gene, CDR3 protein, CDR3 DNA. D genes are given only for firm matches. Some rows mark clone size as missing; the rest say once, few, many or name a class of expanded clone.

TRBV7-9	many	-	TRBJ2-7	CASSLESPYEQYF	TGTGCCAGCAGTTTAGAGAGCCCCTACGAGCAGTACTTC
TRBV6-1	many	-	TRBJ2-3	CASRWGLGGTSTDTQYF	TGTGCCAGCCGGTGGGGTCTGGGCGGAACTAGCACAGATACGCAGTATTTT
TRBV20-1	-	TRBD2	TRBJ2-5	CSADLAGGPGETQYF	TGCAGTGCTGACCTAGCGGGAGGGCCGGGAGAGACCCAGTACTTC
TRBV24-1	many	TRBD1	TRBJ1-2	CATSDPGQGEYGYTF	TGTGCCACCAGTGACCCCGGACAGGGAGAGTATGGCTACACCTTC
TRBV20-1	many	TRBD2	TRBJ2-3	CSASRAGERTDTQYF	TGCAGTGCTAGTCGCGCGGGAGAGAGAACAGATACGCAGTATTTT
TRBV2	-	-	TRBJ1-6	CASSASSHSPLHF	TGTGCCAGCAGTGCCAGTTCCCACTCACCCCTCCACTTT
TRBV7-2	-	-	TRBJ1-6	CASRGLQLSPLHF	TGTGCCAGCAGAGGCCTTCAACTTTCACCCCTCCACTTT
TRBV19	-	TRBD1	TRBJ2-7	CAAGTAKDYEQYF	TGTGCCGCTGGGACAGCAAAGGACTACGAGCAGTACTTC
TRBV19	many	-	TRBJ2-6	CASSIGVSGANVLTF	TGTGCCAGTAGTATTGGGGTCTCTGGGGCCAACGTCCTGACTTTC
TRBV7-9	many	-	TRBJ1-1	CASSFGGRVAEAFF	TGTGCCAGCAGCTTTGGCGGTAGGGTCGCTGAAGCTTTCTTT
TRBV29-1	few	-	TRBJ2-7	CSVWLNTYEQYF	TGCAGCGTTTGGTTAAATACCTACGAGCAGTACTTC
TRBV19	once	TRBD1	TRBJ1-1	CASSHEGQGAGEAFF	TGTGCCAGTAGTCACGAGGGACAGGGGGCAGGGGAAGCTTTCTTT
TRBV7-2	-	-	TRBJ1-2	CASSLRSYGYTF	TGTGCCAGCAGCTTAAGGAGCTATGGCTACACCTTC
TRBV19	-	-	TRBJ1-1	CASRSRQPYEAFF	TGTGCCAGTAGGTCCCGGCAGCCTTACGAAGCTTTCTTT
TRBV4-2	-	TRBD2	TRBJ2-1	CASSQDGLAGERGNEQFF	TGTGCCAGCAGCCAAGATGGGCTAGCGGGAGAGAGGGGCAATGAGCAGTTCTTC
TRBV2	-	TRBD2	TRBJ2-1	CASSRLKGLFNEHFF	TGTGCCAGCAGTCGACTCAAGGGACTATTCAATGAGCATTTCTTC
TRBV15	-	TRBD2	TRBJ2-7	CATSREGGSQGYEQYF	TGTGCCACCAGCAGAGAGGGGGGGTCTCAGGGCTACGAGCAGTACTTC
TRBV20-1	-	-	TRBJ2-7	CSARGELGYEQYF	TGCAGTGCTAGAGGGGAGTTGGGTTACGAGCAGTACTTC
TRBV29-1	few	TRBD2	TRBJ2-3	CSVGPRLAGIADTQYF	TGCAGCGTTGGCCCCCGATTAGCGGGTATTGCAGATACGCAGTATTTT
TRBV5-4	-	TRBD2	TRBJ2-1	CASSLGSGRINEQFF	TGTGCCAGCAGCTTGGGCAGCGGGAGAATTAATGAGCAGTTCTTC
TRBV20-1	-	TRBD1	TRBJ2-1	CSATDRVDNEQFF	TGCAGTGCTACGGACAGGGTTGACAATGAGCAGTTCTTC
TRBV7-9	many	-	TRBJ1-4	CASSSHSRANEKLFF	TGTGCCAGCAGCTCCCACAGTCGGGCTAATGAAAAACTGTTTTTT
TRBV3-1	few	TRBD2	TRBJ2-1	CASSQGWGRGLDEQFF	TGTGCCAGCAGCCAAGGGTGGGGGAGGGGATTGGATGAGCAGTTCTTC
TRBV2	-	-	TRBJ1-2	CASSEVRGSISGYTF	TGTGCCAGCAGTGAAGTGAGAGGGTCCATTAGTGGCTACACCTTC
TRBV30	-	TRBD2	TRBJ2-5	CAWTTSGRKTQYF	TGTGCCTGGACGACTAGCGGGAGAAAGACCCAGTACTTC
TRBV7-2	many	-	TRBJ2-1	CASSSAYGNEQFF	TGTGCCAGCAGCTCGGCTTACGGCAATGAGCAGTTCTTC
TRBV10-2	-	-	TRBJ2-1	CASSERRIYNEQFF	TGCGCCAGCAGTGAGCGCAGAATCTACAATGAGCAGTTCTTC
TRBV12-3/TRBV12-4	many	-	TRBJ2-1	CASSARYNEQFF	TGTGCCAGCAGTGCCCGTTACAATGAGCAGTTCTTC
TRBV20-1	-	-	TRBJ2-5	CSASQGNRGETQYF	TGCAGTGCTAGTCAGGGGAATCGGGGGGAGACCCAGTACTTC
TRBV2	many	-	TRBJ2-2	CASSVGRGTGELFF	TGTGCCAGCAGTGTTGGCCGGGGCACCGGGGAGCTGTTTTTT
TRBV6-1	-	-	TRBJ2-7	CASSGLGVSYEQYF	TGTGCCAGCAGTGGGTTGGGGGTCTCCTACGAGCAGTACTTC
TRBV6-5	many	-	TRBJ2-5	CATKKDQETQYF	TGTGCCACCAAGAAAGATCAAGAGACCCAGTACTTC
TRBV2	-	TRBD1	TRBJ1-1	CASNLRGTEAFF	TGTGCCAGCAACCTCAGGGGGACTGAAGCTTTCTTT
TRBV24-1	many	TRBD2	TRBJ2-1	CATSEPLGGSSYNEQFF	TGTGCCACCAGTGAACCCCTCGGGGGGAGCTCCTACAATGAGCAGTTCTTC
TRBV7-8	-	-	TRBJ2-7	CASSFWDSYEQYF	TGTGCCAGCAGCTTTTGGGACTCCTACGAGCAGTACTTC
TRBV10-1	many	TRBD1	TRBJ1-5	CASSGQESNQPQHF	TGCGCCAGCAGCGGACAGGAGAGCAATCAGCCCCAGCATTTT
TRBV28	many	-	TRBJ2-7	CASSPAATYEQYF	TGTGCCAGCAGCCCAGCTGCTACCTACGAGCAGTACTTC
TRBV6-1	few	TRBD1	TRBJ1-1	CASTKPTGGQYTEAFF	TGTGCCAGCACCAAACCGACAGGGGGGCAATACACTGAAGCTTTCTTT
TRBV7-2	many	-	TRBJ2-2	CASSFGTNTGELFF	TGTGCCAGCAGCTTTGGGACTAACACCGGGGAGCTGTTTTTT
TRBV20-1	many	-	TRBJ2-1	CSAREWGLRQFF	TGCAGTGCCAGGGAGTGGGGGTTGCGGCAGTTCTTC
TRBV12-3/TRBV12-4	many	-	TRBJ2-5	CASSSYVGGQETQYF	TGTGCCAGCAGTTCATACGTAGGCGGCCAAGAGACCCAGTACTTC
TRBV7-8	many	TRBD2	TRBJ2-1	CASSQGRLAKNEQFF	TGTGCCAGCAGCCAGGGGAGACTAGCGAAGAATGAGCAGTTCTTC
TRBV4-2	many	-	TRBJ2-7	CASSQDNGRSDEQYF	TGTGCCAGCAGCCAAGACAATGGCCGGTCAGACGAGCAGTACTTC
TRBV9	many	-	TRBJ2-5	CASSHGSGKETQYF	TGTGCCAGCAGCCATGGGTCCGGAAAAGAGACCCAGTACTTC
TRBV2	-	TRBD1	TRBJ2-5	CASTRTGKETQYF	TGTGCCAGCACCCGGACAGGGAAAGAGACCCAGTACTTC
TRBV29-1	once	TRBD2	TRBJ2-1	CSVDPLRGRASNEQFF	TGCAGCGTTGATCCTTTGCGCGGGAGGGCGAGTAATGAGCAGTTCTTC
TRBV2	-	-	TRBJ1-1	CASKDRSNTEAFF	TGTGCCAGCAAGGACAGATCGAACACTGAAGCTTTCTTT
TRBV2	many	TRBD2	TRBJ2-2	CASSVREILVGELFF	TGTGCCAGCAGTGTGCGGGAGATTCTTGTCGGGGAGCTGTTTTTT
TRBV7-4	once	-	TRBJ1-6	CASSSLSGSPLHF	TGTGCCAGCAGCTCATTGTCTGGGTCACCCCTCCACTTT
TRBV6-1	-	TRBD1	TRBJ2-7	CASSVGQGASYEQYF	TGTGCCAGCAGTGTAGGGCAGGGGGCCTCCTACGAGCAGTACTTC
TRBV24-1	-	TRBD2	TRBJ2-5	CATSDPGLAGGDETQYF	TGTGCCACCAGTGATCCAGGACTAGCGGGAGGGGACGAGACCCAGTACTTC
TRBV10-3	-	TRBD2	TRBJ2-1	CAISESGSSYNEQFF	TGTGCCATCAGTGAGAGCGGGAGTTCCTACAATGAGCAGTTCTTC
TRBV7-3	-	TRBD1	TRBJ1-2	CASADREGYGYTF	TGTGCCAGCGCGGACAGGGAAGGCTATGGCTACACCTTC
TRBV19	-	-	TRBJ1-2	CASMGPGYGYGYTF	TGTGCCAGTATGGGCCCAGGGTACGGCTATGGCTACACCTTC